Following are 8 T cell receptor beta chains from one sample sequenced in a study of siplizumab effects on memory and regulatory T cells. Only in-frame clones appear in the TCRdb table, and some are missing; sequencing was by immunoSEQ multiplex PCR. The table records more than 90,000 clones, around 90% of them present only once. Sequenced input: non-Treg CD4+ T cells sorted from blood. These receptors were obtained from a human donor in good health.

This clone was recorded only once. The V and J genes are TRBV4-2 and TRBJ1-2; 10 nucleotides align to TRBD1. The CDR3 is 15 residues long. Germline assignment: CDR1 LGHNA and CDR2 YNFKEQ. The junction had 4 bases not matched to a gene; V was cut back by 2 bases and J by 4 bases. The CDR3 DNA is TGTGCCAGCAGCCAAACCGGGACAGGGGTCTATGGCTACACCTTC. Protein product: CASSQTGTGVYGYTF.

The rearrangement links TRBV4-3 to TRBJ2-2; D perhaps matches TRBD1 (5 bases). The CDR3 runs to 16 residues. The germline V gene has CDR1 LGHNA and CDR2 YSLEER. V was pared by 3 bases and J by 5 bases, with 16 bases between. Here the CDR3 reads CASSHSGIGRTGELFF. The DNA of the CDR3 is TGCGCCAGCAGCCATTCAGGGATCGGGCGTACCGGGGAGCTGTTTTTT.

This chain connects TRBV10-3 to TRBJ1-1; D gene unclear. The CDR3 is made up of 14 amino acids. Per germline, CDR1 ENHRY and CDR2 SYGVKD. Deletions cut 6 bases from V and 1 base from J, with 12 bases between. This chain's CDR3 is CAISMSPSNTEAFF. The CDR3 DNA follows: TGTGCCATCAGCATGTCCCCATCGAACACTGAAGCTTTCTTT.

This chain uses TRBV11-1 with TRBJ2-1, with D maybe TRBD1 (6 bases). Germline V gives CDR1 SGHAT, CDR2 FQDESV (reference sequence). V was pared by 6 bases and J by 9 bases, with 24 bases between. The CDR3 has 16 amino acids. For the CDR3, the DNA is TGTGCCAGCAGTCGTCTGGGGGTCCTAATCAGGGGTGAGCAGTTCTTC. Translation: CASSRLGVLIRGEQFF.

The chain links TRBV11-3 to TRBJ2-1; 7 positions agree with TRBD2. The germline V gene has CDR1 SGHNT and CDR2 YENEEA. V dropped 5 bases and J dropped 7; count of bases not matched to a gene: 2. The CDR3 runs to 12 residues. The CDR3 coding sequence is TGTGCCAGCAGCGCAGCGGGGAATGAGCAGTTCTTC. This encodes CASSAAGNEQFF.

The chain carries TRBV12-2 and TRBJ2-7; the table assigns TRBD1, which was not confirmed against the DNA. TRBV12-2 is deemed a pseudogene. This CDR3 has 17 residues. The CDR3 is CASRFLRGTGVSYEQYF. Written as DNA, the CDR3 is TGTGCAAGTCGCTTCCTCCGCGGGACAGGGGTCTCCTACGAGCAGTACTTC.

This chain connects TRBV6-1 to TRBJ2-1; D not certain. From germline, CDR1 is MNHNS and CDR2 SASEGT. The CDR3 runs to 13 residues. Trimming removed 10 bases at V and 8 bases at J, with 18 bases between. This chain's CDR3 is CATRRRVRDEQFF. The CDR3 DNA follows: TGTGCCACCCGACGCCGGGTTAGGGATGAGCAGTTCTTC.

The V and J genes are TRBV19 and TRBJ2-1, with 7 bases lining up with TRBD1. Germline lookup yields CDR1 LNHDA and CDR2 SQIVND (reference sequence). Trimming removed 4 bases from V and 11 bases from J; junction bases left unmatched: 14. The CDR3 covers 15 residues. The CDR3 sequence is CASSRQTGNSAQQFF. The CDR3 nucleotides read TGTGCCAGTAGTAGACAGACAGGGAATAGCGCTCAGCAGTTCTTC.